The 32 T cell receptor beta chains reported below all come from one sample, sequenced in a study of long-term antiretroviral therapy in people with HIV. The authors ran the immunoSEQ assay, v3.0, at survey level. TCRdb's copy holds only in-frame clones and misses some; the assay was immunoSEQ multiplex PCR. There are approximately 19,000 clones in the sample; less than 85% occur only once, and approximately 15% lies in the top ten. Sequencing used unsorted PBMCs, obtained 0.5 years before starting antiretroviral therapy. Source of these receptors: a woman between 50 and 59 years old with HIV.

V usage is TRBV6-1 and J usage is TRBJ2-7, with a possible D match to TRBD1 (6 bases). Germline V gene data show CDR1 as MNHNS and CDR2 as SASEGT. The CDR3 length is 13 residues. Trimming removed 2 bases from V and 2 bases from J, with 7 bases in between. The CDR3 region has the DNA TGTGCCAGCAGTGAACAGGGGACCTACGAGCAGTACGTC. This translates into CASSEQGTYEQYV.

The rearrangement joins TRBV11-2 to TRBJ1-2, with 8 nucleotides matching TRBD1. The V and J ends lost 2 bases and 5 bases, in that order; junction bases with no gene match: 7. Germline CDR1 and CDR2: SGHAT and FQNNGV. CDR3 length: 15 residues. CDR3 loop: CASSLSTGDLYGYTF. The CDR3 nucleotides read TGTGCCAGCAGCTTATCGACAGGGGACTTGTATGGCTACACCTTC.

This clone was seen only once. The rearrangement joins TRBV1 to TRBJ2-1; TRBD2, the D gene given by the table, was not confirmed from the DNA. TRBV1 counts as a pseudogene. The CDR3 length is 16 residues. The CDR3 here is CTSSQTSGTTYNEQFF. The CDR3 bases are TGCACCAGCAGCCAAACTAGCGGGACAACCTACAATGAGCAGTTCTTC.

The J gene is TRBJ2-4, the V gene TRBV5-1; D is ambiguous. Germline CDR1 SGHRS, CDR2 YFSETQ. The length of the CDR3 is 17 residues. Deletions cut 5 bases from V and 1 base from J, with 19 bases between. CDR3 DNA sequence: TGCGCCAGCAGTCGACCACGTTCTCGGCCGGCCAAAAACATTCAGTACTTC. It specifies CASSRPRSRPAKNIQYF.

The genes are TRBV18 and TRBJ2-7; D might be TRBD2 (7 bases). The CDR3 loop spans 16 amino acids. The V end was cut by 4 bases, the J end by 2 bases, with 18 bases between. Germline V gene lookup returns CDR1 KGHSH and CDR2 LQKENI. The CDR3 coding sequence is TGTGCCAGCTCACGTAACCAGGGAGGGGGGGCCTACGAGCAGTACTTC. It codes for CASSRNQGGGAYEQYF. Full variable domain (missing parts from reference TRBV18 and TRBJ2-7): NAGVMQNPRHLVRRRGQEARLRCSPMKGHSHVYWYRQLPEEGLKFMVYLQKENIIDESGMPKERFSAEFPKEGPSILRIQQVVRGDSAAYFCASSRNQGGGAYEQYFGPGTRLTVT.

This clone was recorded a few times. The CDR3 nucleotides are TGTGCCAGCAGCTTAGGCAGCGAAGGATATAATTCACCCCTCCACTTT. It yields the protein CASSLGSEGYNSPLHF. The gene calls are TRBV7-9 and TRBJ1-6; no firm D call. With 1 base removed from V and 4 bases from J, the gap between germline ends came to 11 bases. This CDR3 has 16 residues. Per germline, CDR1 SEHNR and CDR2 FQNEAQ (reference sequence). Looking up the rest from reference TRBV7-9 and TRBJ1-6 gives the full variable domain: DTGVSQNPRHKITKRGQNVTFRCDPISEHNRLYWYRQTLGQGPEFLTYFQNEAQLEKSRLLSDRFSAERPKGSFSTLEIQRTEQGDSAMYLCASSLGSEGYNSPLHFGNGTRLTVT.

This clone was found once. The chain employs TRBV6-5 and TRBJ2-7, with a possible D match to TRBD1 (6 bases). This CDR3 comprises 13 residues. V was cut by 6 bases and J by 4 bases, with 13 bases left in between. CDR1 MNHEY and CDR2 SVGAGI come from the germline V gene. CDR3 in DNA: TGTGCCAGCAGACCCGGGACAAATTACGAGCAGTACTTC. As protein: CASRPGTNYEQYF.

The chain links TRBV14 to TRBJ1-6, with no clear D. Per the germline V gene, CDR1 is SGHDN and CDR2 is FVKESK. The CDR3 length is 15 residues. V lost 5 bases, J lost 10 bases, and 18 bases lay in between. CDR3 nucleotide sequence: TGTGCCAGCAGCACTGCGGCGGGAGCTGGGTCACCCCTCCACTTT. Its translation: CASSTAAGAGSPLHF.

V is TRBV19 and J is TRBJ2-5; 8 bases agree with TRBD1. V lost 6 bases to trimming and J lost 3 bases; unmatched junction nucleotides: 3. This CDR3 contains 13 residues. The germline V gene has CDR1 LNHDA and CDR2 SQIVND (reference sequence). The DNA of the CDR3 is TGTGCCAGTAGCTACAGGGGGGAAGAGACCCAGTACTTC. It codes for CASSYRGEETQYF.

The gene calls are TRBV5-1 and TRBJ2-1; 8 positions match TRBD2. There are 20 residues in the CDR3. The V and J ends lost 4 bases and 9 bases, in that order; junction bases with no gene match: 27. CDR1 and CDR2 (germline): SGHRS, YFSETQ. CDR3 protein: CASSPSGGRASPLGGGEQFF. The CDR3 coding sequence is TGCGCCAGCAGCCCGAGCGGGGGCAGAGCCTCCCCCCTCGGGGGTGGTGAGCAGTTCTTC. Using reference TRBV5-1 and TRBJ2-1 for the parts outside the CDR3, the full variable domain is KAGVTQTPRYLIKTRGQQVTLSCSPISGHRSVSWYQQTPGQGLQFLFEYFSETQRNKGNFPGRFSGRQFSNSRSEMNVSTLELGDSALYLCASSPSGGRASPLGGGEQFFGPGTRLTVL.

The J gene is TRBJ2-3, the V gene TRBV7-9; tentative D call: TRBD1 (5 bases). CDR1 SEHNR and CDR2 FQNEAQ come from the germline V gene (reference sequence). V shed 5 bases and J shed 0 bases, with 12 bases lying between them. The CDR3 runs 15 residues. The CDR3 here is CASSETETSTDTQYF. CDR3 in DNA: TGTGCCAGCAGCGAGACAGAGACAAGCACAGATACGCAGTATTTT. The whole variable domain, remainder taken from reference TRBV7-9 and TRBJ2-3, is DTGVSQNPRHKITKRGQNVTFRCDPISEHNRLYWYRQTLGQGPEFLTYFQNEAQLEKSRLLSDRFSAERPKGSFSTLEIQRTEQGDSAMYLCASSETETSTDTQYFGPGTRLTVL.

CDR3 nucleotide sequence: TGTGCCAGCAGCTCCTTCGACAGGCCCTACGAGCAGTACTTC. Amino acids: CASSSFDRPYEQYF. This sequence joins TRBV7-6 and TRBJ2-7; the D gene is possibly TRBD1 (6 bases). Trimming stripped 4 bases from V and 2 bases from J, with 12 bases between. This CDR3 is built from 14 residues. Germline lookup yields CDR1 SGHVS and CDR2 FNYEAQ.

V gene TRBV28 combines with J gene TRBJ1-5, with 9 nucleotides matching TRBD1. The V gene's germline CDR1 is MDHEN and CDR2 SYDVKM. The CDR3 is 15 residues long. The V segment lost 7 bases and the J segment 5 bases; nucleotides outside the gene matches: 9. The CDR3 DNA reads TGTGCCAGCACCAGATCTGGACAGGGGTATCAGCCCCAGCATTTT. Its protein is CASTRSGQGYQPQHF.

V is TRBV7-3 and J is TRBJ1-1; D call uncertain. CDR1 is SGHTA, CDR2 FQGTGA, per germline. V was shortened by 2 bases and J by 1 base, with 5 bases between the two germline ends. The CDR3 is 13 residues long. CDR3 nucleotide sequence: TGTGCCAGCAGCTTACTGGGGAACACTGAAGCTTTCTTT. The encoded protein is CASSLLGNTEAFF.

The chain uses TRBV5-1 and TRBJ2-5; 11 positions match TRBD2. V lost 6 bases, J lost 1 base, and 2 bases stayed unmatched. CDR3 length equals 14 residues. Looked up from germline, CDR1 is SGHRS and CDR2 is YFSETQ. As DNA, the CDR3 is TGCGCCAGCACCCTAGCGGGGGGCCAAGAGACCCAGTACTTC. Amino acids: CASTLAGGQETQYF.

The rearrangement uses TRBV6-1 and TRBJ2-7; 10 nucleotides agree with TRBD1. V lost 1 base to trimming and J lost 4 bases; unmatched junction nucleotides: 4. Germline V gene sequence: CDR1 MNHNS, CDR2 SASEGT. This CDR3 contains 15 residues. In DNA, the CDR3 is TGTGCCAGCAGTGAAGGGACAGGGGGTGGTTACGAGCAGTACGTC. Its translation: CASSEGTGGGYEQYV.

This clone showed up just once. V is TRBV29-1 and J is TRBJ2-1; tentatively, D is TRBD1 (6 bases). Trimming removed 3 bases from V and 1 base from J, with 13 bases in between. The CDR3 is made up of 15 amino acids. CDR1 and CDR2 (germline): SQVTM, ANQGSEA. CDR3 loop: CSVDVRGASYNEQFF. CDR3 sequence (DNA): TGCAGCGTTGACGTCAGGGGCGCGTCCTACAATGAGCAGTTCTTC.

This clone turned up a few times. This rearrangement joins TRBV7-9 to TRBJ2-2; TRBD1 or TRBD2 may be the D gene (5 bases each). The CDR3 length is 15 residues. Deletions cut 11 bases from V and 0 bases from J, with 16 bases between. The germline V gene has CDR1 SEHNR and CDR2 FQNEAQ (reference sequence). In nucleotides, the CDR3 is TGTGCCTGGGGAGAGGGGTCCACGAACACCGGGGAGCTGTTTTTT. Protein: CAWGEGSTNTGELFF.

The V call is TRBV11-2, the J call TRBJ1-6; D not certain. V was cut by 1 base and J by 7 bases, with 11 bases left in between. This CDR3 is built from 15 residues. CDR1 and CDR2 from the germline V gene are SGHAT and FQNNGV. CDR3 loop: CASSLGRGANSPLHF. The CDR3 DNA follows: TGTGCCAGCAGCTTAGGGCGGGGAGCGAATTCACCCCTCCACTTT.

The sample holds one count of this clone. The chain recombines TRBV5-1 with TRBJ2-1; 10 nucleotides line up with TRBD2. The CDR3 contains 14 residues. Germline CDR1 SGHRS, CDR2 YFSETQ. The junction had 5 bases not matched to a gene; V was cut back by 4 bases and J by 7 bases. CDR3 in amino acids: CASSRGTSENEQFF. The CDR3, as DNA: TGCGCCAGCAGCCGCGGGACTAGCGAGAATGAGCAGTTCTTC.

V is TRBV2 and J is TRBJ2-5; the match to TRBD2 covers 7 bases. Losses at the gene ends were 8 bases for V and 5 bases for J; bases not matched to a gene: 8. This CDR3 has 13 residues. Germline values: CDR1 SNHLY, CDR2 FYNNEI. The DNA of the CDR3 is TGTGCCAGCGCAACCCAGGGAGGGGAGACCCAGTACTTC. Translated, it gives CASATQGGETQYF.

The rearrangement uses TRBV30 and TRBJ1-4; no definite D call. Between the trimmed V and J ends, which lost 4 bases and 8 bases, there was a span of 11 bases. The CDR3 length is 12 residues. Germline values: CDR1 GTSNPN, CDR2 SVGIG (reference sequence). The CDR3 spells CAWTLGGEKLFF. The CDR3 DNA sequence: TGTGCCTGGACTTTAGGAGGGGAAAAACTGTTTTTT.

The chain combines TRBV21-1 with TRBJ2-3; the table's D call of TRBD2 was not tested on the DNA. TRBV21-1 is deemed a pseudogene. CDR3 size: 16 residues. As DNA, the CDR3 is TGTGCCAGCACATACCGACTAGCGGGGCACACAGATACGCAGTATTTT. Amino acid sequence: CASTYRLAGHTDTQYF.

The J gene is TRBJ1-2, the V gene TRBV7-8, with a tentative D call TRBD1 (6 bases). The V gene lost 1 base and the J gene lost 5 bases, with 23 bases spanning the gap. This CDR3 is built from 18 residues. Germline V gene data show CDR1 as SGHVS and CDR2 as FQNEAQ. The CDR3 DNA reads as TGTGCCAGCAGCTTAGGAGGGGTCCAGGGGCGGACTTATTATGGCTACACCTTC. Its translation: CASSLGGVQGRTYYGYTF.

The chain joins TRBV5-1 to TRBJ1-5; D remains unclear. V was cut by 5 bases and J by 8 bases, with 20 bases left in between. Germline assignment: CDR1 SGHRS and CDR2 YFSETQ. The length of the CDR3 is 15 residues. The CDR3 spells CASSNRALDHKPQHF. The CDR3 DNA reads as TGCGCCAGCAGTAACCGGGCCTTGGACCACAAGCCCCAGCATTTT. The whole variable domain, remainder taken from reference TRBV5-1 and TRBJ1-5, is KAGVTQTPRYLIKTRGQQVTLSCSPISGHRSVSWYQQTPGQGLQFLFEYFSETQRNKGNFPGRFSGRQFSNSRSEMNVSTLELGDSALYLCASSNRALDHKPQHFGDGTRLSIL.

This sequence joins TRBV11-1 and TRBJ1-1; D gene uncertain. V lost 0 bases to trimming and J lost 1 base, with 9 bases between them. Germline CDR1 SGHAT, CDR2 FQDESV (reference sequence). CDR3 size: 15 residues. Here the CDR3 reads CASSLAGKANTEAFF. The CDR3 DNA reads as TGTGCCAGCAGCTTAGCGGGGAAAGCGAACACTGAAGCTTTCTTT.

This sequence joins TRBV20-1 and TRBJ2-7; TRBD2 is a possible D gene (6 bases). This CDR3 comprises 11 residues. V was cut by 3 bases and J by 3 bases, with 6 bases left in between. Germline CDR1 is DFQATT and CDR2 is SNEGSKA (reference sequence). CDR3 protein: CSASGGYEQYV. DNA of the CDR3: TGCAGTGCTAGCGGGGGCTACGAGCAGTACGTC.

This clone appeared once. The chain is built from TRBV7-8 and TRBJ1-5; no reliable D call. Germline CDR1 is SGHVS and CDR2 is FQNEAQ. This CDR3 region has 15 residues. V was pared by 3 bases and J by 3 bases, with 12 bases between. CDR3 DNA sequence: TGTGCCAGCAGCTTGTTCCGAGGAATCAATCAGCCCCAGCATTTT. It is translated as CASSLFRGINQPQHF. Full variable domain (remainder filled in from reference TRBV7-8 and TRBJ1-5): GAGVSQSPRYKVAKRGQDVALRCDPISGHVSLFWYQQALGQGPEFLTYFQNEAQLDKSGLPSDRFFAERPEGSVSTLKIQRTQQEDSAVYLCASSLFRGINQPQHFGDGTRLSIL.

This clone was recorded a few times. This chain connects TRBV6-5 to TRBJ1-2; D ambiguous. Germline V lookup: CDR1 MNHEY, CDR2 SVGAGI. V shed 6 bases and J shed 4 bases, with 9 bases lying between them. This CDR3 spans 12 amino acids. Here the CDR3 reads CASRSGLYGYTF. Here the CDR3 DNA reads TGTGCCAGCAGGTCTGGACTCTATGGCTACACCTTC.

This chain joins TRBV5-1 and TRBJ2-5; no clear D. V dropped 1 base and J dropped 2 bases, with 9 bases sitting between them. The CDR3 runs to 14 residues. Germline V gene data show CDR1 as SGHRS and CDR2 as YFSETQ. This CDR3 reads CASSLPKQQETQYF. CDR3 DNA sequence: TGCGCCAGCAGCTTGCCGAAACAGCAAGAGACCCAGTACTTC.

The V call is TRBV5-1, the J call TRBJ2-7; D might be TRBD2 (7 bases). CDR1 and CDR2 (germline): SGHRS, YFSETQ. V lost 3 bases, J lost 3 bases, and 13 bases lay in between. CDR3 length: 14 amino acids. The CDR3 DNA reads TGCGCCAGCAGCTCCGACGGGGGGCTCTACGAGCAGTACGTC. This codes for CASSSDGGLYEQYV.

This clone was seen more than once but under ten times. The rearrangement joins TRBV7-3 to TRBJ2-7, with D possibly called TRBD1 or TRBD2 (5 bases each). V dropped 5 bases and J dropped 4 bases, with 12 bases sitting between them. The CDR3 spans 13 residues. Germline V gives CDR1 SGHTA, CDR2 FQGTGA. CDR3 DNA: TGTGCCAGCAGCCCGGGACCCCTATACGAGCAGTACTTC. Protein product: CASSPGPLYEQYF.